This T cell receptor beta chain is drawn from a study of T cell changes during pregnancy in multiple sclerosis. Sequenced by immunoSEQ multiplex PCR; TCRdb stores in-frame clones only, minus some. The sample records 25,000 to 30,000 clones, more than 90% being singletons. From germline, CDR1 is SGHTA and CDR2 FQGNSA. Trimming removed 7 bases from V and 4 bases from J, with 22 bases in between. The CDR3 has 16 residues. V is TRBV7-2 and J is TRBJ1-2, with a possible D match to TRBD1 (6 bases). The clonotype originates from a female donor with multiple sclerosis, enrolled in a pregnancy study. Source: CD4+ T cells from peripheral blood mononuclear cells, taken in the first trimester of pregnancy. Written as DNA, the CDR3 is TGTGCCAGCACCCTCTCCTGGGTCAGGGGCGTCTATGGCTACACCTTC. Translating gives CASTLSWVRGVYGYTF.